The table lists the clone carrying this T cell receptor beta chain with a count of one. Sequenced by immunoSEQ multiplex PCR; TCRdb stores in-frame clones only, minus some. The sample records some 150,000 clones, around 79% being singletons. The data were obtained in a study of blood T cell repertoires in COVID-19. Overall study context: Sources were T cells, B-cell-depleted T cells, or PBMCs; the material itself was cDNA or gDNA.

This CDR3 has 12 amino acids. Trimming shortened V by 7 bases and J by 7 bases, and 11 bases separated the two germline ends. Germline lookup yields CDR1 MGHDK and CDR2 SYGVNS. The gene calls are TRBV25-1 and TRBJ1-5; D uncertain. This clonotype was obtained from a man older than 75 with acute or convalescent COVID-19. The specimen sequenced was peripheral blood. The CDR3 DNA sequence: TGTGCCAGCACCTCCGGGTCACAGCCCCAGCATTTT. Amino acids: CASTSGSQPQHF.